Here is one T cell receptor beta chain with its context. The antigen is unknown. Germline V lookup: CDR1 SGHKS, CDR2 YYEKEE (reference sequence). Deletions cut 4 bases from V and 4 bases from J, with 17 bases between. The CDR3 extends over 15 amino acids. This entry belongs to a study of blood T cells in healthy people across ages. Study results and limitations: Estimated diversity, derived from one million T cells, was regarded as an underestimate. Long-lived donors had more naive CD4+ cells and higher diversity than aged donors.

With a J-beta primer mix and a sample-barcoded 5' primer, a second PCR ran roughly 7 to 11 cycles. The template-switch adaptor, which had 12 random nucleotides, put a tag on each cDNA molecule. TCRdb reanalysed the 5' RACE reads using MiXCR and keeps one entry per CDR3 protein. Counted here are some 1,800,000 distinct CDR3 sequences, roughly two fifths occurring once; the ten biggest clones make up more than 20%. Samples each yielded at least 6 micrograms of total RNA. This sequence was found in a human donor in good health. This rearrangement joins TRBV5-5 to TRBJ1-2; D not resolved. Input material: blood. The CDR3 region is CASSPRASQRYGYTF. The CDR3 region has the DNA TGTGCCAGCAGCCCGCGGGCCAGCCAGCGCTATGGCTACACCTTC.